The 26 T cell receptor beta chains given below trace back to one sample, sequenced in a study of blood T cells in healthy people across ages. It was with a sample-barcoded 5' primer and a J-beta primer mix that a second PCR of roughly 6 to 12 cycles was run. One entry per CDR3 protein, called by TCRdb with MiXCR from the 5' RACE reads. The repertoire holds 790,000 or so distinct CDR3 sequences, with about half as singletons. Sequencing was carried out using blood. These receptors were collected from a man older than 75 in good health.

The V and J genes are TRBV4-1 and TRBJ2-3, with 11 bases that match TRBD2. V was clipped by 0 bases and J by 4 bases; unmatched bases: 9. CDR1 and CDR2 from the germline V gene are MGHRA and YSYEKL. The CDR3 runs 18 residues. As DNA, the CDR3 is TGCGCCAGCAGCCAAGAACAAGTAGCGGGGGGGTGGGCAGATACGCAGTATTTT. Its protein is CASSQEQVAGGWADTQYF.

J is TRBJ1-5 and V is TRBV27, with TRBD1 matching over 7 bases. The CDR3 contains 14 residues. The J segment lost 4 bases and the V segment lost 6 bases, leaving 6 bases of the junction unmatched. Germline assignment: CDR1 MNHEY and CDR2 SMNVEV (reference sequence). The CDR3 DNA reads as TGTGCCAGCAGACGGCCAGGGGGGAATCAGCCCCAGCATTTT. This sequence encodes CASRRPGGNQPQHF.

This clonotype was recorded at least ten times. This chain uses TRBV5-8 with TRBJ2-3; D is perhaps TRBD1 or TRBD2 (5 bases each). V lost 2 bases to trimming and J lost 4 bases, with 14 bases between them. Germline lookup yields CDR1 SGHTS and CDR2 YDEGEE. This CDR3 comprises 15 residues. The CDR3 sequence: CASSFRRGSPDTQYF. DNA for the CDR3: TGTGCCAGCAGCTTTCGACGGGGCTCCCCAGATACGCAGTATTTT.

V and J are TRBV3-1 and TRBJ1-5, with D unresolved. Germline lookup yields CDR1 LGHDT and CDR2 YNNKEL (reference sequence). This CDR3 region has 12 residues. Trimming stripped 3 bases from V and 3 bases from J, with 3 bases between. The CDR3 region has the DNA TGTGCCAGCAGCCATTTCAATCAGCCCCAGCATTTT. The encoded protein is CASSHFNQPQHF.

This clonotype was seen ten or more times. The chain employs TRBV5-1 and TRBJ1-1; D gene ambiguous. This CDR3 comprises 15 residues. Germline V CDR1 and CDR2: SGHRS, YFSETQ. V was trimmed by 6 bases and J by 4 bases, leaving 19 bases between them. The CDR3 here is CASTGRPEGSTEAFF. The CDR3 DNA is TGCGCCAGCACAGGACGGCCGGAAGGAAGCACTGAAGCTTTCTTT.

This chain uses TRBV7-9 with TRBJ2-3; 10 nucleotides line up with TRBD1. Trimming at V came to 4 bases and at J to 5 bases, leaving 3 bases not matched to a gene. Looked up from germline, CDR1 is SEHNR and CDR2 is FQNEAQ (reference sequence). This CDR3 region has 14 residues. The CDR3 nucleotides are TGTGCCAGCAGCTCCGACAGGGGGCTAGATACGCAGTATTTT. It is translated as CASSSDRGLDTQYF.

V is TRBV9 and J is TRBJ2-7, with 11 bases matching TRBD2. V shed 4 bases and J 3 bases; nucleotides not matched to a gene: 6. This CDR3 spans 15 amino acids. From germline, CDR1 is SGDLS and CDR2 YYNGEE. The CDR3 sequence is CASSFTGTSGYEQYF. CDR3 in DNA: TGTGCCAGCAGCTTCACCGGGACTAGCGGCTACGAGCAGTACTTC.

The V and J genes are TRBV29-1 and TRBJ2-6; D unclear. The length of the CDR3 is 17 residues. V was trimmed by 0 bases and J by 1 base, leaving 13 bases between them. Looked up from germline, CDR1 is SQVTM and CDR2 is ANQGSEA. CDR3 nucleotides: TGCAGCGTTGAAGATCCAACATACAGATCTGGGGCCAACGTCCTGACTTTC. The encoded protein is CSVEDPTYRSGANVLTF.

V usage is TRBV29-1 and J usage is TRBJ2-6; D unclear. V was cut by 6 bases and J by 1 base, with 7 bases left in between. This CDR3 spans 13 amino acids. From germline, CDR1 is SQVTM and CDR2 ANQGSEA. CDR3 bases: TGCAGCGTGATGAGTTCTGGGGCCAACGTCCTGACTTTC. Its translation is CSVMSSGANVLTF.

V is TRBV5-1 and J is TRBJ1-1; no clear D gene. Trimming stripped 4 bases from V and 1 base from J, with 17 bases between. The germline V gene has CDR1 SGHRS and CDR2 YFSETQ. The CDR3 contains 16 residues. The CDR3 bases are TGCGCCAGCAGCATGGCCTCAGTACAGAAGAACACTGAAGCTTTCTTT. Its translation is CASSMASVQKNTEAFF.

A few counts support this clonotype. The V gene is TRBV7-3, the J gene TRBJ1-1, with D possibly TRBD1 on 5 matching bases. Trimming took 5 bases from V and 1 from J, leaving 8 bases between them. The V gene's germline CDR1 is SGHTA and CDR2 FQGTGA. The CDR3 extends over 13 amino acids. The DNA of the CDR3 is TGTGCCAGCAGCGGGGCCCGGAACACTGAAGCTTTCTTT. The encoded protein is CASSGARNTEAFF.

This chain links TRBV5-1 with TRBJ2-3; 10 nucleotides agree with TRBD2. The CDR3 loop spans 16 amino acids. Looked up from germline, CDR1 is SGHRS and CDR2 is YFSETQ. Trimming cost V 0 bases and J 4 bases; bases outside gene matches: 5. For the CDR3, the DNA is TGCGCCAGCAGCTTGGTTCTAGCGGGAGCGTCAGATACGCAGTATTTT. It translates to CASSLVLAGASDTQYF.

In this sample, this clonotype turned up a few times. The chain couples TRBV25-1 to TRBJ2-1; no clear D. The CDR3 covers 12 residues. Germline V lookup: CDR1 MGHDK, CDR2 SYGVNS. The V end lost 2 bases, the J end lost 5 bases, and 4 bases lay between the germline ends. CDR3 nucleotide sequence: TGTGCCAGCAGTGAACCTAACAATGAGCAGTTCTTC. Protein: CASSEPNNEQFF.

V and J are TRBV29-1 and TRBJ2-5, with D perhaps TRBD2 (6 bases). This CDR3 region has 11 residues. V dropped 8 bases and J dropped 11 bases, with 18 bases sitting between them. Germline values: CDR1 SQVTM, CDR2 ANQGSEA. The CDR3 here is CSSGGVGEQYF. CDR3 in DNA: TGCAGCTCTGGCGGGGTCGGGGAGCAGTACTTC. The full variable domain, with the rest looked up from reference TRBV29-1 and TRBJ2-5, is SAVISQKPSRDICQRGTSLTIQCQVDSQVTMMFWYRQQPGQSLTLIATANQGSEATYESGFVIDKFPISRPNLTFSTLTVSNMSPEDSSIYLCSSGGVGEQYFGPGTRLLVL.

In the case of this clonotype: One end of the junction varies from germline; a read error may be responsible. V gene TRBV7-7 combines with J gene TRBJ1-2; 7 positions agree with TRBD1. This CDR3 has 16 residues. Germline CDR1 SSHAT, CDR2 FNYEAQ (reference sequence). The CDR3 nucleotides read TGTGCTAGCAGCTCCCACCCGCGGGACAGAAAGGATGGCTACACCTTC. Residues: CASSSHPRDRKDGYTF. Complete variable domain (other parts from reference TRBV7-7 and TRBJ1-2): GAGVSQSPRYKVTKRGQDVTLRCDPISSHATLYWYQQALGQGPEFLTYFNYEAQPDKSGLPSDRFSAERPEGSISTLTIQRTEQRDSAMYRCASSSHPRDRKDGYTFGSGTRLTVV.

In regard to this clonotype: A read error may produce the germline difference seen at one junction end. The chain has TRBV7-2 and TRBJ2-1; D possibly matches TRBD1 or TRBD2 (5 bases each). The CDR3 loop spans 14 amino acids. Germline assignment: CDR1 SGHTA and CDR2 FQGNSA. CDR3 nucleotide sequence: TGTGCCGGCAGCGTAGATTGGCGAGGGGATGAGCAGTTCTTC. Its translation: CAGSVDWRGDEQFF.

Concerning this clonotype: A single base separates this from a much larger clone, so it may be a read error. The genes are TRBV5-1 and TRBJ2-7; 7 bases agree with TRBD1. The germline gives CDR1 SGHRS, CDR2 YFSETQ. Trimming took 9 bases from V and 3 from J; bases not matched to a gene: 9. The CDR3 totals 13 residues. The DNA of the CDR3 is TGCGCCACCGCTAGGGACAGACTCTACGAGCAGTACTTC. Translating it yields CATARDRLYEQYF.

In its sample, this clonotype was seen a few times. The rearrangement uses TRBV7-2 and TRBJ2-7; perhaps TRBD1 as D (6 bases). Trimming stripped 5 bases from V and 4 bases from J, with 15 bases between. The CDR3 loop spans 14 amino acids. In germline, CDR1 is SGHTA, CDR2 FQGNSA. Here the CDR3 DNA reads TGTGCCAGCAGCCCCGCCGGGGACACTTACGAGCAGTACTTC. It codes for CASSPAGDTYEQYF.

J is TRBJ2-3 and V is TRBV20-1; 13 nucleotides align to TRBD2. Unmatched junction bases numbered 12, after V lost 6 bases and J lost 6 bases. The CDR3 length is 16 residues. Germline loops: CDR1 DFQATT, CDR2 SNEGSKA (reference sequence). This CDR3 reads CSATSLAGGPSDTQYF. In DNA, the CDR3 is TGCAGTGCCACCTCACTAGCGGGAGGGCCCTCGGATACGCAGTATTTT.

This clonotype was seen at least ten times. The chain couples TRBV28 to TRBJ2-1; 9 bases line up with TRBD1. The V gene end was trimmed by 3 bases and the J gene end by 9 bases; junction bases not matched to a gene: 6. CDR3 length equals 14 residues. Germline V CDR1 and CDR2: MDHEN, SYDVKM. This CDR3 reads CASSFSGTGTEQFF. CDR3 bases: TGTGCCAGCAGTTTTTCCGGGACAGGGACTGAGCAGTTCTTC.

V usage is TRBV29-1 and J usage is TRBJ1-1; tentatively, D is TRBD1 (6 bases). Per germline, CDR1 SQVTM and CDR2 ANQGSEA. Trimming pared 5 bases from V and 7 bases from J, leaving 14 bases between. The CDR3 is 12 residues long. DNA for the CDR3: TGCAGCGTTCAACAGGGTGACCGTGAAGCTTTCTTT. Its translation: CSVQQGDREAFF.

The chain has TRBV9 and TRBJ2-3, with TRBD1 matching over 10 bases. Germline V gives CDR1 SGDLS, CDR2 YYNGEE. Unmatched junction bases numbered 6, after V lost 4 bases and J lost 4 bases. This CDR3 is 15 amino acids long. In DNA form, the CDR3 reads TGTGCCAGCAGCCGGGGACAGGGGAATCCAGATACGCAGTATTTT. Translating it yields CASSRGQGNPDTQYF.

The gene calls are TRBV4-2 and TRBJ2-7, with 8 bases aligning to TRBD1. Germline V gene lookup returns CDR1 LGHNA and CDR2 YNFKEQ. The CDR3 has 15 amino acids. J gave up 6 bases and V 3 bases, and 10 bases lay outside the gene matches. CDR3 in DNA: TGTGCCAGCAGCCAGGTTCGAGACAGGGGACCCGAGCAGTACTTC. Protein: CASSQVRDRGPEQYF.

This clonotype was found once. The CDR3 loop reads CASSQYGTPYEQYF. CDR3 sequence (DNA): TGCGCCAGCAGCCAGTATGGGACACCCTACGAGCAGTACTTC. V usage is TRBV4-1 and J usage is TRBJ2-7; a possible D gene is TRBD1 (6 bases). The CDR3 length is 14 residues. Per germline, CDR1 MGHRA and CDR2 YSYEKL. V lost 3 bases and J 2 bases, leaving 11 bases between the germline ends.

The rearrangement links TRBV20-1 to TRBJ2-1, with D maybe TRBD2 (6 bases). CDR3 length: 15 residues. Trimming took 0 bases from V and 2 from J, leaving 11 bases between them. The V gene's germline CDR1 is DFQATT and CDR2 SNEGSKA (reference sequence). As DNA, the CDR3 is TGCAGTGCTAGAGATTTTAGCGGAGCCTACAATGAGCAGTTCTTC. Amino acids: CSARDFSGAYNEQFF.

The rearrangement uses TRBV20-1 and TRBJ2-1; 8 nucleotides align to TRBD2. The CDR3 totals 14 residues. Germline CDR1 is DFQATT and CDR2 is SNEGSKA (reference sequence). The CDR3 DNA reads as TGCAGCGCCATAGCGGGACTAGAGCCCTACGAGCAGTTCTTC. Its translation is CSAIAGLEPYEQFF.